These 6 T cell receptor beta chains originate from one sample sequenced in a study of blood T cell repertoires in COVID-19. Libraries were prepared by immunoSEQ multiplex PCR; TCRdb keeps only in-frame clonotypes and omits some of them. This sample carries some 350,000 clones, about nine tenths of them seen once, and the ten largest clones take 7% to 8%. The sequenced sample consisted of peripheral blood. These receptors originate from a woman in her seventies with COVID-19, enrolled during active disease.

The chain links TRBV5-4 to TRBJ2-7; 10 bases agree with TRBD2. CDR3 length: 15 amino acids. Germline V gives CDR1 SGHNT, CDR2 YYREEE (reference sequence). After removal of 3 bases from V and 9 bases from J, the junction contained 12 bases not matched to a gene. The CDR3 here is CASSSGLADVFGQYF. CDR3 bases: TGTGCCAGCAGCTCCGGACTAGCGGATGTCTTCGGGCAGTACTTC.

This sequence joins TRBV5-1 and TRBJ2-5, with a tentative D call TRBD2 (5 bases). The V end was cut by 4 bases, the J end by 3 bases, with 10 bases between. This CDR3 has 13 residues. CDR1 is SGHRS, CDR2 YFSETQ, per germline. CDR3 sequence reads: CASSPEGEETQYF. The DNA of the CDR3 is TGCGCCAGCAGCCCCGAGGGAGAAGAGACCCAGTACTTC.

The chain carries TRBV6-6 and TRBJ2-5, with TRBD1 as a possible D gene (8 bases). This CDR3 comprises 15 residues. Trimming left V 5 bases short and J 5 bases short, with 18 bases between. Germline CDR1 is MNHNY and CDR2 is SVGAGI (reference sequence). The DNA for the CDR3 is TGTGCCAGCAGTGCCATAGACAGGGGAGGGGAGACCCAGTACTTC. This translates into CASSAIDRGGETQYF.

This chain links TRBV7-2 with TRBJ2-1, with 9 positions matching TRBD2. Germline CDR1 and CDR2: SGHTA and FQGNSA. This CDR3 spans 15 amino acids. The junction had 3 bases not matched to a gene; V was cut back by 1 base and J by 5 bases. The CDR3 reads CASSLVAGGNNEQFF. In nucleotides, the CDR3 is TGTGCCAGCAGCTTAGTTGCGGGGGGGAACAATGAGCAGTTCTTC.

This clone was counted a single time. This sequence joins TRBV27 and TRBJ1-6, with 9 nucleotides matching TRBD1. The CDR3 has 18 residues. CDR1 is MNHEY and CDR2 is SMNVEV in the germline V gene (reference sequence). V shed 6 bases, J shed 8 bases, and the junction held 17 bases outside the gene matches. This CDR3 is CASSPPGQGSSGDSPLHF. CDR3 nucleotide sequence: TGTGCCAGCAGCCCCCCGGGACAGGGCAGCTCGGGGGATTCACCCCTCCACTTT.

The chain carries TRBV28 and TRBJ1-2, with 7 positions matching TRBD1. V shed 6 bases, J shed 3 bases, and the junction held 1 base outside the gene matches. This CDR3 is built from 12 residues. Per the germline V gene, CDR1 is MDHEN and CDR2 is SYDVKM. The DNA of the CDR3 is TGTGCCAGCAGACAGGGGCACTATGGCTACACCTTC. Residues: CASRQGHYGYTF.